This T cell receptor (beta chain) was identified in a study of T cell changes during pregnancy in multiple sclerosis. Using immunoSEQ multiplex PCR, the repertoire was profiled, and TCRdb retains in-frame clones only, with some absent. The repertoire holds 45,000 to 70,000 clones, with around 93% as singletons. Germline V gene data show CDR1 as LGHNA and CDR2 as YNFKEQ. The CDR3 covers 13 residues. V was trimmed by 1 base and J by 2 bases, leaving 6 bases between them. This receptor was taken from a female donor in good health, enrolled as a control in a pregnancy study. The rearrangement uses TRBV4-2 and TRBJ2-7, with D hard to call. The starting material was CD4+ T cells from peripheral blood mononuclear cells, obtained after pregnancy. The CDR3 DNA is TGTGCCAGCAGCCAAGTCGCAGCCTACGAGCAGTACTTC. It specifies CASSQVAAYEQYF.